The source of this TCR beta chain is a study of CD8 T cells in Susac syndrome. The wider study: Sequenced Susac syndrome patients included roughly 6 with clinically active disease and eight in remission.

Germline-derived CDR1 and CDR2 are LGHDT and YNNKEL (reference sequence). CDR3 length: 14 residues. V was trimmed by 4 bases and J by 3 bases, leaving 10 bases between them. RNA was extracted with the RNeasy kit, and a quantity of roughly 0.5 to 1 ug was reverse transcribed using random hexamers. TCRdb used MiXCR to reprocess the immunoSEQ multiplex PCR reads, holding one entry per CDR3 protein. The sample lists 150,000 or so distinct CDR3 sequences; 85% to 95% were seen once. Study-level findings and limits: CD4+ T cell repertoires in Susac syndrome exhibited no evidence of clonal expansion.

Of note for this clonotype: Its specificity is unknown.

The sequence derives from a human donor with Susac syndrome. The material sequenced was CD4+ T cells from PBMCs. V is TRBV3-1 and J is TRBJ2-1; possibly TRBD1 or TRBD2 for D (5 bases each). Written as DNA, the CDR3 is TGTGCCAGCAGCCCTCTTGGGGGCTACAATGAGCAGTTCTTC. This sequence encodes CASSPLGGYNEQFF.